This TCR beta chain was captured in a study of T cells in Graves' hyperthyroidism and ophthalmopathy. The CDR3 regions of TCR beta were amplified from RNA transcripts. First-round RT-PCR of the TCR CDR3 relied on the HTBI primer set. TCRdb used MiXCR to reprocess the multiplex PCR reads, holding one entry per CDR3 protein. This sample has a few hundred thousand distinct CDR3 sequences, with about a sixth found just once. Many counts were recorded for this clonotype. Material: blood. The TCR comes from a woman under 40 with Graves' hyperthyroidism.

The DNA of the CDR3 is TGTGCCGGACAGGGGAGCACTGAAGCTTTCTTT. Protein: CAGQGSTEAFF. The chain combines TRBV2 with TRBJ1-1; 9 bases fit TRBD1. The V gene end was trimmed by 11 bases and the J gene end by 4 bases; junction bases not matched to a gene: 2. This CDR3 is 11 amino acids long. Germline CDR1 reads SNHLY; CDR2 reads FYNNEI.